This TCR beta chain was sequenced for a study of blood T cell repertoires in COVID-19. Whole-study context: From the United States, Italy and Spain came samples of acute and convalescent COVID-19. Nucleic acid was either cDNA or gDNA, and it came from T cells, B-cell-depleted T cells, or PBMCs.

Per the original methods: Estimation of nucleated cell counts relied on the amplification of reference gene primers. Sequencing was performed with immunoSEQ multiplex PCR; in TCRdb, only in-frame clones are kept and a portion is missing. From that table come the V and J calls and clone size; the DNA was used to work out D and trimming. The table has 100,000 to 150,000 clones, about four fifths seen once. Trimming took off 2 bases at V and 0 bases at J, with 14 bases between the two ends. CDR3 length: 17 residues. Germline CDR1 SGHVS, CDR2 FNYEAQ. This receptor was identified in a man between 40 and 49 years old with active or convalescent COVID-19. The rearrangement links TRBV7-6 to TRBJ1-3; no clear D gene. What was sequenced was peripheral blood. In DNA, the CDR3 is TGTGCCAGCAGCTTACAAACGGACGGACTCTCTGGAAACACCATATATTTT. As protein: CASSLQTDGLSGNTIYF.